This T cell receptor (beta chain) appears in the sequencing data of a study of T cell responses to AZD1222 COVID-19 vaccine. General study findings and limits: Donors skewed white British and female; clonal diversity was possibly underestimated.

CDR1 SGDLS and CDR2 YYNGEE come from the germline V gene. This CDR3 spans 13 amino acids. The V end lost 3 bases, the J end lost 4 bases, and 10 bases lay between the germline ends. Using immunoSEQ multiplex PCR, the repertoire was profiled, and TCRdb retains in-frame clones only, with some absent. The sample holds around 190,000 clones, roughly 92% seen once. As regards this clone: The antigen remains unidentified.

V gene TRBV9 combines with J gene TRBJ1-2, with a tentative D call TRBD1 (6 bases). Sequencing was performed on peripheral blood, taken on day 0 of AZD1222 vaccination. This clonotype originated in an adult in good health. CDR3 in DNA: TGTGCCAGCAGCGGGGCCAGGGGCTATGGCTACACCTTC. Its protein product is CASSGARGYGYTF.